Listed here are 19 T cell receptor beta chains from one sample, sequenced in a study of T cell responses to AZD1222 COVID-19 vaccine. The table came from immunoSEQ multiplex PCR; TCRdb's copy has only in-frame clones and leaves some out. Here the sample spans some 110,000 clones, around 89% being singletons. The sample here was peripheral blood, taken 28 days after the second AZD1222 dose. These receptors all stem from an adult who received the AZD1222 COVID-19 vaccine.

The J gene is TRBJ2-1, the V gene TRBV30, with 13 nucleotides matching TRBD2. The CDR3 loop spans 18 amino acids. Germline CDR1 reads GTSNPN; CDR2 reads SVGIG (reference sequence). Germline trimming cut 0 bases from V and 2 bases from J; bases unmatched to any gene: 7. This chain's CDR3 is CAWSVTSGGARPYNEQFF. In nucleotides, the CDR3 is TGTGCCTGGAGTGTAACTAGCGGGGGGGCCCGCCCCTACAATGAGCAGTTCTTC.

The chain joins TRBV19 to TRBJ2-4, with 7 bases aligning to TRBD2. V lost 10 bases to trimming and J lost 0 bases; unmatched junction nucleotides: 18. The CDR3 runs to 18 residues. From germline, CDR1 is LNHDA and CDR2 SQIVND (reference sequence). The DNA of the CDR3 is TGTGCCATCGACACCGGGGCGACTAGCCTGACAGCCAAAAACATTCAGTACTTC. Its translation: CAIDTGATSLTAKNIQYF.

The genes are TRBV4-1 and TRBJ2-3; 11 bases agree with TRBD2. Losses at the gene ends were 1 base for V and 8 bases for J; bases not matched to a gene: 17. Germline V gene lookup returns CDR1 MGHRA and CDR2 YSYEKL. This CDR3 is 19 amino acids long. CDR3 nucleotides: TGCGCCAGCAGCCAAGGGAATATGGGACTAGCGGCGAAGCTGGGTACGCAGTATTTT. Translated: CASSQGNMGLAAKLGTQYF.

This clone was found once. This chain connects TRBV10-1 to TRBJ2-6; 8 bases match TRBD1. The CDR3 runs 18 residues. CDR1 and CDR2 from the germline V gene are WNHNN and SYGVQD (reference sequence). V shed 0 bases and J 2 bases; nucleotides not matched to a gene: 6. The DNA for the CDR3 is TGCGCCAGCAGTGAGTCGCGCGGACAGGGCACTGGGGCCAACGTCCTGACTTTC. Its translation: CASSESRGQGTGANVLTF.

The CDR3 coding sequence is TGTGCCACCAGTGGGGACCATAGCAATCAGCCCCAGCATTTT. Encoded protein: CATSGDHSNQPQHF. This chain connects TRBV24-1 to TRBJ1-5; TRBD1 is a possible D gene (5 bases). Germline V gene lookup returns CDR1 KGHDR and CDR2 SFDVKD. The CDR3 is 14 residues long. The V gene lost 5 bases and the J gene lost 0 bases, with 7 bases spanning the gap.

V usage is TRBV4-2 and J usage is TRBJ2-7; D gene uncertain. Trimming removed 1 base from V and 7 bases from J, with 11 bases in between. CDR3 length equals 13 residues. From germline, CDR1 is LGHNA and CDR2 YNFKEQ. The chain's CDR3 is CASSQGPDREQYF. In nucleotides, the CDR3 is TGTGCCAGCAGCCAAGGCCCCGATAGGGAGCAGTACTTC.

Here the CDR3 DNA reads TGTGCCAGCTCCCGGGACAGCAGTACCGGGGAGCTGTTTTTT. It encodes CASSRDSSTGELFF. V and J are TRBV2 and TRBJ2-2; 7 positions match TRBD1. V lost 8 bases, J lost 5 bases, and 8 bases stayed unmatched. Germline CDR1 is SNHLY and CDR2 is FYNNEI. The CDR3 is made up of 14 amino acids.

V and J are TRBV2 and TRBJ1-2, with D possibly being TRBD1 (5 bases). Trimming removed 6 bases from V and 2 bases from J, with 7 bases in between. This CDR3 is 12 amino acids long. Germline V gives CDR1 SNHLY, CDR2 FYNNEI. CDR3 nucleotides: TGTGCCAGCAGAGGGGACAACTATGGCTACACCTTC. Amino acid sequence: CASRGDNYGYTF.

The V call is TRBV7-9, the J call TRBJ1-2, with 8 nucleotides matching TRBD1. CDR3 length equals 14 residues. The germline V gene has CDR1 SEHNR and CDR2 FQNEAQ (reference sequence). The J segment lost 2 bases and the V segment lost 1 base, leaving 0 bases of the junction unmatched. CDR3 region: CASSLGQGNYGYTF. CDR3 in DNA: TGTGCCAGCAGCTTAGGACAGGGGAACTATGGCTACACCTTC.

The chain recombines TRBV3-1 (or the pseudogene TRBV3-2) with TRBJ1-3; D unresolved. Germline V gene data show CDR1 as LGHDT and CDR2 as YNNKEL (reference sequence). This CDR3 has 13 amino acids. V lost 3 bases and J 6 bases, leaving 9 bases between the germline ends. CDR3 sequence reads: CASSQGFLNTIYF. The CDR3, as DNA: TGTGCCAGCAGCCAGGGATTTTTAAACACCATATATTTT.

This clone has a handful of counts. The rearrangement uses TRBV29-1 and TRBJ2-7, with 9 bases that match TRBD1. This CDR3 comprises 15 residues. V shed 6 bases and J 3 bases; nucleotides not matched to a gene: 12. Germline assignment: CDR1 SQVTM and CDR2 ANQGSEA. CDR3 coding DNA: TGCAGCGTCACGCCGGGACAGGGTCCTTACTACGAGCAGTACTTC. Residues: CSVTPGQGPYYEQYF.

V gene TRBV7-6 combines with J gene TRBJ2-2; D unclear. This CDR3 is built from 15 residues. The germline CDR1 and CDR2 sequences are SGHVS and FNYEAQ. V was pared by 1 base and J by 1 base, with 7 bases between. The CDR3 region is CASSLERLNTGELFF. CDR3 sequence (DNA): TGTGCCAGCAGCTTAGAACGCCTGAACACCGGGGAGCTGTTTTTT.

The rearrangement joins TRBV7-9 to TRBJ1-5; D uncertain. With 4 bases removed from V and 2 bases from J, the gap between germline ends came to 6 bases. This CDR3 is built from 13 residues. CDR1 is SEHNR, CDR2 FQNEAQ, per germline (reference sequence). The DNA for the CDR3 is TGTGCCAGCAGCTACGACGGCAATCAGCCCCAGCATTTT. Translated, it gives CASSYDGNQPQHF.

The J gene is TRBJ1-2, the V gene TRBV10-3, with 11 bases that match TRBD1. Germline-derived CDR1 and CDR2 are ENHRY and SYGVKD. The CDR3 consists of 17 residues. V lost 3 bases, J lost 1 base, and 7 bases stayed unmatched. The CDR3 here is CAISEMGQGVVNYGYTF. The CDR3 nucleotides are TGTGCCATCAGTGAAATGGGACAGGGGGTAGTTAACTATGGCTACACCTTC.

The chain is built from TRBV7-8 and TRBJ2-3; 7 bases align to TRBD2. Germline CDR1 is SGHVS and CDR2 is FQNEAQ. The CDR3 loop spans 15 amino acids. Germline trimming cut 3 bases from V and 1 base from J; bases unmatched to any gene: 4. CDR3 DNA sequence: TGTGCCAGCAGCTTCGGACTAGTCGGCACAGATACGCAGTATTTT. This sequence encodes CASSFGLVGTDTQYF.

This clone appeared a few times. V is TRBV7-2 and J is TRBJ1-1; the D gene is possibly TRBD1 (5 bases). Trimming pared 5 bases from V and 5 bases from J, leaving 15 bases between. CDR3 length: 14 residues. Per the germline V gene, CDR1 is SGHTA and CDR2 is FQGNSA. This chain's CDR3 is CASSRGRLGTEAFF. The CDR3 bases are TGTGCCAGCAGCCGGGGACGGTTGGGGACTGAAGCTTTCTTT.

The rearrangement uses TRBV27 and TRBJ2-5; 8 bases fit TRBD1. CDR1 is MNHEY, CDR2 SMNVEV, per germline (reference sequence). V trimming: 6 bases; J trimming: 4 bases; junction bases outside the gene matches: 10. This CDR3 region has 15 residues. As DNA, the CDR3 is TGTGCCAGCAGAAAGGACAGGGTCACAGGAGAGACCCAGTACTTC. Translation: CASRKDRVTGETQYF.

The gene calls are TRBV28 and TRBJ1-2; TRBD1 might be the D (5 bases). Trimming left V 4 bases short and J 2 bases short, with 5 bases between. CDR1 is MDHEN, CDR2 SYDVKM, per germline. The CDR3 contains 12 residues. As DNA, the CDR3 is TGTGCCAGCAGTTGGGGGAACTATGGCTACACCTTC. Residues: CASSWGNYGYTF.

The chain has TRBV5-1 and TRBJ1-4; the D is unclear. The V gene lost 4 bases and the J gene lost 6 bases, with 7 bases spanning the gap. The germline V gene encodes CDR1 SGHRS and CDR2 YFSETQ. The CDR3 has 12 residues. The CDR3 spells CASSDTDEKLFF. The DNA for the CDR3 is TGCGCCAGCAGCGACACCGATGAAAAACTGTTTTTT.